This record concerns one T cell receptor beta chain sequence. Its antigen is unidentified. A multiplex PCR was run with 60 Vbeta primers and 13 Jbeta primers. Profiled with immunoSEQ multiplex PCR; TCRdb holds only in-frame clones, not every one. The repertoire holds 120,000 or so clones, with over 60% as singletons. These data belong to a study of cytomegalovirus exposure and HLA in healthy donors. Germline V lookup: CDR1 SGHTA, CDR2 FQGNSA. V dropped 1 base and J dropped 5; count of bases not matched to a gene: 4. The CDR3 contains 15 residues. Study-wide points: Cytomegalovirus association was listed for approximately 160 TCR beta chains.

This chain uses TRBV7-2 with TRBJ1-5, with 8 bases that match TRBD1. The sample taken for sequencing was PBMCs. The receptor comes from a woman aged 40 to 49 in good health and CMV-seronegative. The CDR3 DNA is TGTGCCAGCAGCTTAGGTAGCAGGGGGCATCAGCCCCAGCATTTT. As protein: CASSLGSRGHQPQHF.